The clone carrying this TCR beta chain has just one count. These data belong to a study of blood T cell repertoires in COVID-19. Study at large: The samples span acute and convalescent COVID-19 from the United States, Italy and Spain. Nucleic acid was either cDNA or gDNA, and it came from T cells, B-cell-depleted T cells, or PBMCs.

The Seattle patients, enrolled during active infection, were followed longitudinally. The V segment lost 0 bases and the J segment 4 bases; nucleotides outside the gene matches: 7. Germline CDR1 reads SGHRS; CDR2 reads YFSETQ. The CDR3 has 15 residues. Original handling: Scientists estimated how many nucleated cells there were by amplifying reference gene primers. TCRdb keeps only in-frame clones here, not all; method: immunoSEQ multiplex PCR. V and J calls and clone size are given by that table; D and trimming were obtained from the DNA. The sample includes approximately 240,000 clones, 80% to 95% seen only once; the top ten take approximately 0.8%.

The chain joins TRBV5-1 to TRBJ2-7; 7 bases align to TRBD1. This TCR derives from a man aged 30 to 45 with COVID-19, enrolled during active disease. The material sequenced was peripheral blood. This CDR3 is CASSLAAQGVYEQYF. CDR3 DNA: TGCGCCAGCAGCTTGGCCGCTCAGGGGGTTTACGAGCAGTACTTC.